This TCR beta chain comes out of a study of CD8 T cells in Susac syndrome. Turning to the study itself: When their blood was taken, patients with Susac syndrome were therapy-naive, taking corticosteroids, or taking intravenous immunoglobulin alone.

From blood CD8+ and CD4+ T cells, the TCR beta chain was sequenced. CDR1 is SQVTM, CDR2 ANQGSEA, per germline. The CDR3 length is 14 residues. V was clipped by 6 bases and J by 0 bases; unmatched bases: 5. The RNA, about 0.45 to 1 ug, was put through reverse transcription using random hexamers. One entry per CDR3 protein, called by TCRdb with MiXCR from the immunoSEQ multiplex PCR reads. The repertoire holds around 200,000 distinct CDR3 sequences, approximately 94% seen once, with 0.098% in the top ten. This clonotype was seen a single time. Its target is not known. General study points: The authors acknowledged that their TCR sequencing and HLA analysis involved a relatively small number of individuals. Clonal expansion was not observed in the Susac syndrome CD4+ T cell repertoires.

The chain has TRBV29-1 and TRBJ1-3, with 7 nucleotides matching TRBD1. This TCR derives from a human donor with Susac syndrome. The source material was CD4+ T cells from PBMCs. The CDR3 nucleotides are TGCAGCGTGACAGGGACCAACTCTGGAAACACCATATATTTT. It translates to CSVTGTNSGNTIYF.